One T cell receptor (beta chain) is described in this entry. The target antigen is unknown. Assay: immunoSEQ multiplex PCR; the TCRdb copy retains only in-frame clones and omits some. Among about 33,000 clones, 90% to 95% were seen once, and the ten largest hold about 0.66%. These data are taken from a study of circulating and synovial CD4+ cells in juvenile arthritis. Study-level findings and limits: Measured synovium overlap likely understates the true shared repertoire.

The CDR3 spans 14 residues. Germline CDR1 and CDR2: MDHEN and SYDVKM. The V end lost 4 bases, the J end lost 1 base, and 11 bases lay between the germline ends. The sample comprised CD4+ T cells from blood. This TCR was recovered from a human donor with juvenile idiopathic arthritis. The chain employs TRBV28 and TRBJ2-7; possible D gene TRBD1, 6 bases. CDR3 in DNA: TGTGCCAGCAGTTCCGGGACAAAATCCTACGAGCAGTACTTC. Residues: CASSSGTKSYEQYF. The full variable domain, its missing parts supplied by reference TRBV28 and TRBJ2-7, is DVKVTQSSRYLVKRTGEKVFLECVQDMDHENMFWYRQDPGLGLRLIYFSYDVKMKEKGDIPEGYSVSREKKERFSLILESASTNQTSMYLCASSSGTKSYEQYFGPGTRLTVT.